This T cell receptor (beta chain) was profiled in a study of T cells in Graves' hyperthyroidism and ophthalmopathy. Study-level findings and limits: Most thyroid clonotypes with frequency above 0.001 were detected in blood. The model made its ophthalmopathy prediction, and onset followed a median 6.5 months later.

The germline gives CDR1 DFQATT, CDR2 SNEGSKA (reference sequence). V was cut by 4 bases and J by 5 bases, with 21 bases left in between. This CDR3 has 15 amino acids. Uncontrolled infection, other autoimmune disease, pregnancy or lactation led to exclusion. Ten or more counts support this clonotype. Its antigen remains unknown. RNA transcripts served as the template for amplifying TCR beta CDR3 regions. First-round RT-PCR of the TCR CDR3 relied on the HTBI primer set. TCRdb re-called the multiplex PCR reads through MiXCR, storing one row per CDR3 protein. This table holds 450,000 to 700,000 distinct CDR3 sequences, under 60% found once.

The V and J genes are TRBV20-1 and TRBJ2-7; unclear D gene. The receptor was isolated from an adult woman with Graves' disease, either hyperthyroidism or ophthalmopathy (not recorded which). Sequenced material: peripheral blood or thyroid tissue (not recorded which). The CDR3 protein is CSAIVTGSPGDEQYF. The CDR3 DNA reads TGCAGTGCTATCGTCACCGGGTCACCGGGCGACGAGCAGTACTTC.